This TCR beta chain emerged from a study of a mutant IDH1 vaccine in newly diagnosed glioma. Study context: Weeks 1, 3, 5, 7, 11, 15, 19 and 23 were when patients received their eight vaccinations. Patients began vaccination 4-6 weeks after radiotherapy alone, or with temozolomide cycles.

In the case of this clone: As yet, its antigen is unknown.

Profiling relied on immunoSEQ multiplex PCR, and the TCRdb table lists in-frame clones only, not all of them. The sample has almost 85,000 clones, over 75% seen once. Sample time point: week 23, last vaccination. Every single dose of the vaccine, 300 ug of mutant IDH1 20-mer peptide, came with topical imiquimod. The study enrolled donors with new WHO grade 3 or 4 IDH1-mutant, ATRX-lost astrocytomas. V lost 1 base and J 11 bases, leaving 15 bases between the germline ends. Germline V gene sequence: CDR1 LGHNA, CDR2 YSLEER. CDR3 length equals 14 residues. This chain links TRBV4-3 with TRBJ2-4; D possibly uses TRBD1 or TRBD2 (5 bases each). The sequences come from PBMCs, collected from a glioma patient whose treatment included an IDH1 peptide vaccine. This receptor was identified in a man aged 25-45 years with glioma. Some clones in this sample may be carry-over from other donors' samples. The CDR3 protein is CASSQVLGRMVQYF. CDR3 bases: TGCGCCAGCAGCCAAGTCCTGGGACGCATGGTTCAGTACTTC.